The 4 T cell receptor beta chains listed next were all sequenced from one sample in a study of shared clonotypes between healthy human individuals. Sequencing used immunoSEQ multiplex PCR; TCRdb keeps in-frame clones, though not all of them. The sample lists a few million clones; more than 80% were seen once. The sequenced sample was naive CD4+ T cells sorted from blood. Subset specified: CD45RA+ positively selected. The receptor set was obtained from a man aged 18 to 30 in good health.

The CDR3 DNA follows: TGTGCCAGCAGCCGGGTAGCGGGGGGGCCCGGAGATACGCAGTATTTT. It translates to CASSRVAGGPGDTQYF. This chain joins TRBV4-2 and TRBJ2-3; TRBD2 matches at 11 bases. V lost 4 bases and J lost 5; bases outside the gene matches: 8. Germline V gene lookup returns CDR1 LGHNA and CDR2 YNFKEQ. This CDR3 comprises 16 residues.

This rearrangement joins TRBV28 to TRBJ2-7; TRBD1 matches 7 bases. The CDR3 is 12 amino acids. CDR1 and CDR2 (germline): MDHEN, SYDVKM. Trimming took 5 bases from V and 7 from J; bases not matched to a gene: 5. This chain's CDR3 is CASSPRGREQYF. DNA of the CDR3: TGTGCCAGCAGTCCTAGGGGGCGGGAGCAGTACTTC.

This clone was detected once. The genes are TRBV10-3 and TRBJ2-7; TRBD2 aligns across 15 bases. CDR3 length equals 17 residues. Germline-derived CDR1 and CDR2 are ENHRY and SYGVKD. Trimming at V came to 7 bases and at J to 7 bases, leaving 14 bases not matched to a gene. CDR3 in amino acids: CAINPGTSGGSPREQYF. In DNA, the CDR3 is TGTGCCATCAACCCCGGGACTAGCGGGGGGTCGCCGAGGGAGCAGTACTTC.

On this clone: This specimen includes other DNA sequences encoding the same CDR3. The V gene is TRBV18, the J gene TRBJ2-7, with D perhaps matching TRBD1 (6 bases). V lost 6 bases and J lost 2, with 11 bases in between. Germline lookup yields CDR1 KGHSH and CDR2 LQKENI. The CDR3 extends over 13 amino acids. The CDR3 loop is CASSPGTPYEQYF. The CDR3, as DNA: TGTGCCAGCTCCCCCGGGACACCCTACGAGCAGTACTTC.